A selection of T cell receptor beta chains follows, all from one sample in a study of chemoradiotherapy in HPV16-positive cancers. TCRdb keeps only in-frame clones here, not all; method: immunoSEQ multiplex PCR. The sample gives about 5,700 clones, around 83% of which show up once; 2.4% is in the top ten. This specimen consisted of tumor tissue, obtained from a patient who underwent chemoradiotherapy. The receptors come from a human donor with HPV-associated anogenital cancer. Both conserved end residues are part of each CDR3. Fields, in order: D gene, clone size, V gene, J gene, CDR3 protein, CDR3 DNA. A D gene is named only where the DNA matches it firmly. Size is stated for part of the rows, as once, few or many counts, or as a class when the clone is expanded.

.,.,TRBV7-2,TRBJ2-2,CASSLESRGELFF,TGTGCCAGCAGCTTAGAATCAAGGGGGGAGCTGTTTTTT
.,.,TRBV7-8,TRBJ2-5,CASSLWGETQYF,TGTGCCAGCAGCTTATGGGGGGAGACCCAGTACTTC
.,.,TRBV4-2,TRBJ1-1,CASTPNDRIEAFF,TGTGCCAGCACCCCGAACGACAGAATTGAAGCTTTCTTT
.,.,TRBV10-1,TRBJ1-3,CASSHFRNRTSGNTIYF,TGCGCCAGCAGTCATTTCAGGAACAGAACCTCTGGAAACACCATATATTTT
.,.,TRBV29-1,TRBJ1-1,CSVTSITGNTEAFF,TGCAGCGTTACCTCGATAACAGGGAACACTGAAGCTTTCTTT
.,few,TRBV5-4,TRBJ2-5,CASREGTRETQYF,TGTGCCAGCAGGGAGGGGACGCGAGAGACCCAGTACTTC
.,.,TRBV30,TRBJ2-2,CAWSGGRVRSYTGELFF,TGTGCCTGGAGTGGGGGCAGGGTTAGGTCGTACACCGGGGAGCTGTTTTTT
TRBD1,.,TRBV7-9,TRBJ1-2,CASSLAGGGYTF,TGTGCCAGCAGCTTAGCAGGGGGCGGCTACACCTTC
TRBD1,.,TRBV7-7,TRBJ2-2,CASSLNRGTGELFF,TGTGCCAGCAGCTTAAACAGGGGCACCGGGGAGCTGTTTTTT
.,once,TRBV4-1,TRBJ2-5,CASSQDYQVGGPQETQYF,TGCGCCAGCAGCCAAGATTATCAGGTGGGGGGGCCACAAGAGACCCAGTACTTC
.,.,TRBV6-5,TRBJ1-1,CASSYSPWMNTEAFF,TGTGCCAGCAGTTACTCGCCCTGGATGAACACTGAAGCTTTCTTT
.,.,TRBV7-2,TRBJ2-5,CASSFQLGGQETQYF,TGTGCCAGCAGCTTCCAGCTGGGCGGTCAAGAGACCCAGTACTTC
.,.,TRBV4-3,TRBJ2-3,CASSQDLGASGTDTQYF,TGCGCCAGCAGCCAAGATCTTGGGGCTAGCGGCACAGATACGCAGTATTTT
.,.,TRBV19,TRBJ2-1,CASSMGGIVNEQFF,TGTGCCAGTAGTATGGGCGGGATAGTCAATGAGCAGTTCTTC
.,.,TRBV7-9,TRBJ2-5,CASSPGSRETQYF,TGTGCCAGCAGCCCGGGCAGCAGGGAGACCCAGTACTTC
TRBD1,.,TRBV2,TRBJ1-1,CASSEALPGGTDTEAFF,TGTGCCAGCAGTGAGGCCCTGCCAGGGGGCACCGACACTGAAGCTTTCTTT
.,.,TRBV30,TRBJ2-5,CAWMRFQETQYF,TGTGCCTGGATGCGGTTCCAAGAGACCCAGTACTTC
TRBD1,.,TRBV5-1,TRBJ1-6,CASSEGQSHSPLHF,TGCGCCAGCAGCGAGGGACAGTCACATTCACCCCTCCACTTT
.,.,TRBV4-2,TRBJ1-3,CASSQDRFSGNTIYF,TGTGCCAGCAGCCAAGATCGGTTCTCTGGAAACACCATATATTTT
TRBD2,few,TRBV5-1,TRBJ2-7,CASSPGTTYEQYF,TGCGCCAGCAGCCCCGGGACTACCTACGAGCAGTACTTC
.,.,TRBV11-2,TRBJ2-5,CASSSIEGGQETQYF,TGTGCCAGCAGCTCGATCGAGGGGGGCCAAGAGACCCAGTACTTC
TRBD2,.,TRBV11-2,TRBJ2-2,CASSWGTSGTGELFF,TGTGCCAGCAGCTGGGGGACTAGCGGCACCGGGGAGCTGTTTTTT
TRBD2,few,TRBV5-1,TRBJ2-5,CASSAGLAAWETQYF,TGCGCCAGCAGCGCCGGACTAGCGGCGTGGGAGACCCAGTACTTC
TRBD2,.,TRBV30,TRBJ2-2,CAYRLSGGPPGELFF,TGTGCCTACCGTCTTAGCGGGGGGCCTCCCGGGGAGCTGTTTTTT
.,.,TRBV10-1,TRBJ2-3,CASSEGHLGPDTQYF,TGCGCCAGCAGTGAGGGGCACCTCGGGCCAGATACGCAGTATTTT
TRBD1,.,TRBV27,TRBJ2-7,CASSLLRSGTGGIHEQYF,TGTGCCAGCAGTTTGCTCCGTTCCGGGACAGGGGGAATCCACGAGCAATACTTC